This T cell receptor beta chain was found in a study of CD8 T cells in ankylosing spondylitis (dated by TCRdb to about 2017). Looking at the study overall: The study set out to find disease-linked TCR variants by profiling T cell receptor beta repertoires in ankylosing spondylitis patients and healthy donors. In total, the full study cohort was made up of some 110 healthy donors and 25 to 30 ankylosing spondylitis patients. Samples of peripheral blood were taken, and for ankylosing spondylitis patients, synovial fluid was collected as well.

Findings and caveats that apply to the study as a whole: The disease-linked clones showed a CD8+ phenotype and occurred at relatively low frequencies in peripheral blood. Some motif variants had previously been reported in the synovial fluid and blood of reactive arthritis patients, which suggests shared mechanisms of disease initiation. Blood from ankylosing spondylitis patients appeared to be characterized by a TCR beta motif composed of about 8 highly homologous amino acid variants. The disease-linked clones were reported as significantly enriched in matched synovial fluid samples from ankylosing spondylitis patients.

This clonotype was counted ten times or more. The antigen this receptor binds is unknown. Per-base qualities were not stored, and no clone one base away is much larger. Sequencing was performed on an Illumina HiSeq 2500. Quantitative 5'-RACE with molecular barcodes was the method used to prepare the TCR beta libraries. For the original study's pipeline: To identify disease-linked TCR variants, a new computational method was used, one built on a probabilistic model of VDJ rearrangement. TCRdb reprocessing: public reads trimmed at Q25 with fastp, clones called with MiXCR, in-frame beta chains kept. CDR3 protein sequences are deduplicated, and each keeps its most common genes and DNA. These V and J calls are TCRdb output, not the study's own analysis. The sample data list just over 300,000 distinct CDR3 sequences, and around 21% of these were observed just once. The leading ten clones occupy about 3.5% of the sample.

From cysteine to phenylalanine, the CDR3 is 15 amino acids long. The kept DNA is CDR3 alone, 45 bases in frame from the first base. From a lookup of the germline V gene, CDR1 and CDR2 are MNHEY and SVGAGI. Trimming takes 0 bases from V and 9 bases from J, and the germline ends sit 17 bases apart. This clonotype was sampled from a female donor with ankylosing spondylitis or in good health (not recorded which). The receptor chain draws on TRBV6-5 and TRBJ2-5; TRBD1 might be the D gene, on 6 matching bases. Sequenced input: blood, either unsorted or a sorted T cell fraction (not recorded which). The CDR3 in this case is CASSYSTATGFAQYF. The DNA sequence is as follows: TGTGCCAGCAGTTACTCGACGGCTACAGGGTTTGCCCAGTACTTC.